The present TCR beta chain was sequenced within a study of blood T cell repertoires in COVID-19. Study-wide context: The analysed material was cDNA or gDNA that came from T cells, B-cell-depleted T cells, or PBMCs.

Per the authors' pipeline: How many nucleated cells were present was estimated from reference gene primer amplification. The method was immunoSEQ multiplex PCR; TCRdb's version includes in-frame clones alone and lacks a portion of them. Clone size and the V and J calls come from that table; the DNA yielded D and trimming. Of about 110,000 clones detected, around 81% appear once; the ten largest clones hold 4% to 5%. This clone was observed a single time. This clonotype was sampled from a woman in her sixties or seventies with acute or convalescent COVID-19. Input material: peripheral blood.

This CDR3 is CASSWGQLHGYTF. The CDR3 DNA reads TGTGCCAGCAGCTGGGGACAGCTACATGGCTACACCTTC. The V and J genes are TRBV11-2 and TRBJ1-2; 7 nucleotides line up with TRBD1. The germline CDR1 and CDR2 sequences are SGHAT and FQNNGV. The J segment lost 6 bases and the V segment lost 4 bases, leaving 5 bases of the junction unmatched. The CDR3 spans 13 residues. Combining the CDR3 with reference TRBV11-2 and TRBJ1-2 gives the whole variable domain EAGVAQSPRYKIIEKRQSVAFWCNPISGHATLYWYQQILGQGPKLLIQFQNNGVVDDSQLPKDRFSAERLKGVDSTLKIQPAKLEDSAVYLCASSWGQLHGYTFGSGTRLTVV.